This T cell receptor beta chain was profiled in a study of T cell responses to AZD1222 COVID-19 vaccine. Whole-study results and caveats: Spike-specific TCR repertoires showed rising breadth and depth after two AZD1222 doses. A mostly white British donor set with more females was recruited, and clonal diversity was possibly underestimated.

Sequencing was performed with immunoSEQ multiplex PCR; in TCRdb, only in-frame clones are kept and a portion is missing. This sample has 70,000 to 90,000 clones, with more than 70% found just once. Germline CDR1 reads SNHLY; CDR2 reads FYNNEI. This CDR3 contains 14 residues. Trimming stripped 5 bases from V and 7 bases from J, with 15 bases between. As concerns this clone: Its antigen is not known.

Sequenced material: peripheral blood, taken on day 0 of AZD1222 vaccination. The receptor comes from an adult in good health. The rearrangement uses TRBV2 and TRBJ1-3; D is uncertain. The CDR3 is CASSPSGVRNTIYF. Written as DNA, the CDR3 is TGTGCCAGCAGTCCCAGTGGAGTGAGGAACACCATATATTTT.